This T cell receptor (beta chain) was recovered during a study of lymphopenia after photon versus proton radiotherapy. Comment on this clone: Its antigen is as yet unknown.

The study, taken as a whole, reports: Under photons, naive T cells and diversity fell while effector/memory populations rose.

There are 13 residues in the CDR3. Germline CDR1 and CDR2: LNHDA and SQIVND (reference sequence). Trimming stripped 10 bases from V and 3 bases from J, with 15 bases between. Method: immunoSEQ multiplex PCR; TCRdb's copy keeps in-frame clones and lacks some. The sample holds 50,000 or so clones, roughly nine tenths seen once. The sequencing here drew on peripheral blood, taken from a patient treated with photon-based radiotherapy. This rearrangement joins TRBV19 to TRBJ1-1; D unclear. The origin of this receptor is a woman in her forties with cholangiocarcinoma. The CDR3 DNA is TGTGCCACCAGTCCGAGAACCTACACTGAAGCTTTCTTT. Residues: CATSPRTYTEAFF. Together with reference TRBV19 and TRBJ1-1, the CDR3 gives the full variable domain: DGGITQSPKYLFRKEGQNVTLSCEQNLNHDAMYWYRQDPGQGLRLIYYSQIVNDFQKGDIAEGYSVSREKKESFPLTVTSAQKNPTAFYLCATSPRTYTEAFFGQGTRLTVV.